A selection of T cell receptor beta chains follows, all from one sample in a study of shared clonotypes between healthy human individuals. Produced via immunoSEQ multiplex PCR; TCRdb's table is partial and in-frame only. The sample holds some 500,000 clones, roughly 85% seen once. The sample comprised PBMCs. Source of these receptors: a woman between 40 and 55 years old in good health. Some clones in this sample may be carry-over from other donors' samples. Each CDR3 is given with its conserved first and last residue. D genes are given only for firm matches. Clone size, where shown, is once, few, many, or a class for clones that have expanded.

v_call	j_call	d_call	clone_size	cdr3_length	cdr3_aa	cdr3_nt
TRBV6-4	TRBJ1-1	NA	few	13	CASSEDPSTEAFF	TGTGCCAGCAGTGAAGACCCCAGCACTGAAGCTTTCTTT
TRBV6-1	TRBJ2-3	NA	NA	14	CASSVDLRTDTQYF	TGTGCCAGCAGTGTGGATTTACGCACAGATACGCAGTATTTT
TRBV5-1	TRBJ2-5	TRBD2	NA	15	CASSFGSGGQETQYF	TGCGCCAGCAGCTTTGGGAGCGGGGGCCAAGAGACCCAGTACTTC
TRBV7-9	TRBJ2-4	NA	once	14	CASSRLTSGNIQYF	TGTGCCAGCAGCCGTCTGACTAGTGGGAACATTCAGTACTTC
TRBV7-9	TRBJ2-3	NA	many	15	CASSRGVDGTDTQYF	TGTGCCAGCAGCAGAGGGGTGGACGGCACAGATACGCAGTATTTT
TRBV28	TRBJ2-1	TRBD2	NA	13	CATVALADNEQFF	TGTGCCACGGTGGCGCTAGCGGACAATGAGCAGTTCTTC
TRBV4-1	TRBJ2-7	TRBD2	few	18	CASSQDLRSGKGRYEQYF	TGCGCCAGCAGCCAAGATCTCCGAAGCGGGAAGGGTCGGTACGAGCAGTACTTC
TRBV27	TRBJ2-7	TRBD2	NA	13	CASSFGPRGEQYF	TGTGCCAGCAGTTTTGGCCCGCGGGGGGAGCAGTACTTC
TRBV6-1	TRBJ1-2	NA	NA	14	CASSESVSLYGYTF	TGTGCCAGCAGTGAAAGTGTCAGTCTCTATGGCTACACCTTC
TRBV30	TRBJ2-4	NA	NA	14	CAWNALLAKNIQYF	TGTGCCTGGAATGCTCTCCTAGCCAAAAACATTCAGTACTTC
TRBV18	TRBJ1-5	TRBD1	NA	14	CASSPGTGDQPQHF	TGTGCCAGCTCACCAGGGACAGGGGATCAGCCCCAGCATTTT
TRBV6-1	TRBJ1-5	NA	many	14	CASSAERGNQPQHF	TGTGCCAGCAGTGCAGAGAGGGGGAATCAGCCCCAGCATTTT
TRBV28	TRBJ2-7	NA	NA	15	CASSLTGAFSYEQYF	TGTGCCAGCAGTTTGACCGGGGCCTTCTCCTACGAGCAGTACTTC
TRBV29-1	TRBJ2-7	TRBD1	NA	13	CSVAGGNAYEQYF	TGCAGCGTTGCAGGGGGAAATGCCTACGAGCAGTACTTC
TRBV7-8	TRBJ2-7	NA	NA	14	CASSLWGARDEQYF	TGTGCCAGCAGCTTATGGGGGGCCCGGGACGAGCAGTACTTC
TRBV5-1	TRBJ2-2	NA	NA	14	CASSLGQDTGELFF	TGCGCCAGCAGCTTGGGACAGGACACCGGGGAGCTGTTTTTT
TRBV6-6	TRBJ2-5	TRBD1	NA	15	CASSPLQDRQETQYF	TGTGCCAGCAGCCCATTACAGGACAGGCAAGAGACCCAGTACTTC
TRBV6-6	TRBJ1-1	TRBD1	NA	13	CASSLQGATEAFF	TGTGCCAGCAGCCTACAGGGGGCCACTGAAGCTTTCTTT
TRBV4-3	TRBJ2-1	TRBD2	NA	17	CASSHPPGTSGYNEQFF	TGCGCCAGCAGCCACCCGCCCGGGACTAGCGGATACAATGAGCAGTTCTTC
TRBV4-2	TRBJ2-7	NA	NA	12	CASSQAGDEQYF	TGTGCCAGCAGCCAAGCCGGAGACGAGCAGTACTTC
TRBV2	TRBJ1-1	NA	few	13	CASSLGDNTEAFF	TGTGCCAGCAGTTTGGGGGACAACACTGAAGCTTTCTTT
TRBV29-1	TRBJ2-7	NA	NA	18	CSVVGLGGQTGGTYEQYF	TGCAGCGTTGTTGGGCTGGGGGGACAGACGGGCGGCACCTACGAGCAGTACTTC
TRBV18	TRBJ2-5	NA	NA	14	CASSPNGVVETQYF	TGTGCCAGCTCACCAAACGGGGTGGTGGAGACCCAGTACTTC
TRBV2	TRBJ2-2	NA	NA	15	CAGSWAGTYSGELFF	TGTGCCGGGTCTTGGGCGGGTACCTACAGCGGGGAGCTGTTTTTT
TRBV19	TRBJ2-2	NA	NA	15	CASKERQGDTGELFF	TGTGCCAGTAAAGAAAGGCAGGGTGACACCGGGGAGCTGTTTTTT
TRBV27	TRBJ2-7	TRBD2	NA	18	CASSSVWWGTSNSYEQYF	TGTGCCAGCAGTTCCGTGTGGTGGGGGACTAGCAACTCCTACGAGCAGTACTTC
TRBV10-3	TRBJ2-1	TRBD2	NA	18	CAISEGAIAGGNPNEQFF	TGTGCCATCAGTGAGGGGGCAATAGCGGGAGGGAACCCCAATGAGCAGTTCTTC
TRBV5-1	TRBJ2-5	TRBD2	few	15	CASSLGLAGGETQYF	TGCGCCAGCAGCTTGGGGCTAGCGGGAGGTGAGACCCAGTACTTC
TRBV5-1	TRBJ2-1	NA	NA	11	CASSSPNEQFF	TGCGCCAGCAGCTCGCCGAATGAGCAGTTCTTC
TRBV5-1	TRBJ2-7	TRBD2	NA	15	CASSSTGTSGTEQYF	TGCGCCAGCAGCTCAACCGGGACTAGCGGGACCGAGCAGTACTTC
TRBV27	TRBJ2-1	NA	NA	15	CASSFGAGSRDEQFF	TGTGCCAGCAGTTTCGGGGCAGGGTCCAGGGATGAGCAGTTCTTC
TRBV7-9	TRBJ2-3	TRBD2	NA	16	CASSLGLAGDSDTQYF	TGTGCCAGCAGTCTCGGCCTAGCGGGAGACTCAGATACGCAGTATTTT
TRBV7-9	TRBJ2-6	NA	once	15	CASSPQGFGANVLTF	TGTGCCAGCAGCCCACAGGGTTTTGGGGCCAACGTCCTGACTTTC
TRBV5-1	TRBJ2-1	TRBD1	NA	11	CASRQGDEQFF	TGCGCCAGCAGACAGGGGGATGAGCAGTTCTTC
TRBV4-1	TRBJ1-4	NA	NA	16	CASSQGSGPPGWGLFF	TGCGCCAGCAGCCAAGGCTCGGGCCCTCCAGGGTGGGGGCTGTTTTTT
TRBV5-4	TRBJ1-1	NA	NA	18	CASSLGARVKAPNTEAFF	TGTGCCAGCAGCTTGGGGGCCAGGGTAAAAGCGCCGAACACTGAAGCTTTCTTT
TRBV10-2	TRBJ2-5	TRBD2	NA	14	CASSVGLAGGTQYF	TGCGCCAGCAGTGTAGGACTTGCGGGGGGGACCCAGTACTTC
TRBV25-1	TRBJ1-4	NA	few	14	CASSADAGHVKLFF	TGTGCCAGCAGTGCGGACGCTGGGCATGTAAAACTGTTTTTT
TRBV19	TRBJ2-7	TRBD1	NA	13	CASSLGQGYEQYF	TGTGCCAGTAGTTTGGGACAGGGCTACGAGCAGTACTTC
TRBV4-3	TRBJ2-7	TRBD2	NA	16	CASSQSLAGGSYEQYF	TGCGCCAGCAGCCAATCGTTAGCGGGAGGTAGCTACGAGCAGTACTTC
TRBV4-1	TRBJ2-1	NA	NA	16	CASSQDDSWPYNEQFF	TGCGCCAGCAGCCAAGATGATTCTTGGCCCTACAATGAGCAGTTCTTC
TRBV28	TRBJ2-1	TRBD2	NA	16	CASSLWGSGSLDEQFF	TGTGCCAGCAGTTTGTGGGGTAGCGGGAGTCTCGATGAGCAGTTCTTC
TRBV5-3	TRBJ1-3	TRBD1	NA	18	CARSLWGRADRAGNTIYF	TGTGCCAGAAGCTTATGGGGACGGGCCGACAGGGCGGGAAACACCATATATTTT
TRBV6-4	TRBJ1-1	NA	NA	15	CASSVTAGTNTEAFF	TGTGCCAGCAGTGTAACGGCGGGGACCAACACTGAAGCTTTCTTT
TRBV29-1	TRBJ2-1	TRBD1	NA	16	CSVEVWPGGPSNEQFF	TGCAGCGTTGAAGTGTGGCCAGGGGGCCCAAGCAATGAGCAGTTCTTC
TRBV21-1	TRBJ2-7	NA	NA	12	CARVVAGVEQYF	TGTGCCAGAGTGGTAGCGGGAGTCGAGCAGTACTTC